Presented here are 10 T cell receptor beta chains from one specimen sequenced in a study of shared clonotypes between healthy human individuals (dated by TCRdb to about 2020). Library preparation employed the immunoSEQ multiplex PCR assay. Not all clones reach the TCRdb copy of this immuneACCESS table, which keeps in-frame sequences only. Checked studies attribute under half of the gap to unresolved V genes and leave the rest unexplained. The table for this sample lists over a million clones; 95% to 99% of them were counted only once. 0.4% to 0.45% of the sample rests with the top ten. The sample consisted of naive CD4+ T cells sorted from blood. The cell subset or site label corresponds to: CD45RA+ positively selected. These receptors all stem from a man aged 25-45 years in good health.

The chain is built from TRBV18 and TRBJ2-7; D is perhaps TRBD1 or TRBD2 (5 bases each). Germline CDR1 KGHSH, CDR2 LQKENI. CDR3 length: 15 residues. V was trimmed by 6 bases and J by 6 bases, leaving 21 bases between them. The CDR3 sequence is CASSPGAASSGEQYF. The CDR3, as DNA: TGTGCCAGCTCCCCCGGGGCCGCCTCCTCCGGCGAGCAGTACTTC. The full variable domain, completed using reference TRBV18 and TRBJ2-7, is NAGVMQNPRHLVRRRGQEARLRCSPMKGHSHVYWYRQLPEEGLKFMVYLQKENIIDESGMPKERFSAEFPKEGPSILRIQQVVRGDSAAYFCASSPGAASSGEQYFGPGTRLTVT.

The CDR3 loop reads CASSQGSTSGRRGEQYF. CDR3 bases: TGTGCCAGCAGCCAAGGCTCGACTAGCGGGAGGAGGGGCGAGCAGTACTTC. The V gene is TRBV14, the J gene TRBJ2-7; 13 positions match TRBD2. Germline CDR1 SGHDN, CDR2 FVKESK. CDR3 length equals 17 residues. V dropped 1 base and J dropped 6; count of bases not matched to a gene: 9.

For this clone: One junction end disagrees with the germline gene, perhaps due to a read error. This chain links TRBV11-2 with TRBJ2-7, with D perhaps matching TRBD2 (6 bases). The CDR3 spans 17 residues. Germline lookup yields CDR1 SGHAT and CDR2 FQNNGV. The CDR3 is CASRLALPVVAEYEQYF. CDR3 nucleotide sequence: TGTGCCAGCAGATTAGCTCTCCCTGTGGTAGCGGAATACGAGCAGTACTTC. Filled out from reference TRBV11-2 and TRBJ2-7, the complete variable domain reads EAGVAQSPRYKIIEKRQSVAFWCNPISGHATLYWYQQILGQGPKLLIQFQNNGVVDDSQLPKDRFSAERLKGVDSTLKIQPAKLEDSAVYLCASRLALPVVAEYEQYFGPGTRLTVT.

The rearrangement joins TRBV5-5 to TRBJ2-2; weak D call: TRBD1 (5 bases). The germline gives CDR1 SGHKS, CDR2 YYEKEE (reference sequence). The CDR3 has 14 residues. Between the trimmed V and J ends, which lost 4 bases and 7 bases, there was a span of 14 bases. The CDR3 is CASSDGGAVGELFF. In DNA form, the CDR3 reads TGTGCCAGCAGCGACGGTGGGGCTGTCGGGGAGCTGTTTTTT.

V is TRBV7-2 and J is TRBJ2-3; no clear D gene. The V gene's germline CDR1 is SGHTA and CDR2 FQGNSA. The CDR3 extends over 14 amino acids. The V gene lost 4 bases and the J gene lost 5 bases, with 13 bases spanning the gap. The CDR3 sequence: CASSSFGSLDTQYF. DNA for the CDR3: TGTGCCAGCAGCTCATTCGGCAGTTTAGATACGCAGTATTTT.

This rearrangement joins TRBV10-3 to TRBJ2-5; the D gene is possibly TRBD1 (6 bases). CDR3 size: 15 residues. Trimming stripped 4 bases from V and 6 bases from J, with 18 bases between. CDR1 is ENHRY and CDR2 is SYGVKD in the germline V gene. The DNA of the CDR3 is TGTGCCATCAGTGCACTAACAGGGAAAGGACAGACCCAGTACTTC. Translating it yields CAISALTGKGQTQYF.

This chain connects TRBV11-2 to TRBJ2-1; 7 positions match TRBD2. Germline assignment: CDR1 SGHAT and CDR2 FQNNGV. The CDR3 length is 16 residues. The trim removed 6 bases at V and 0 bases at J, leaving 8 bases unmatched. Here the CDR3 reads CASRRVSGYSYNEQFF. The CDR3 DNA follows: TGTGCCAGCAGGCGAGTTAGCGGGTACTCCTACAATGAGCAGTTCTTC.

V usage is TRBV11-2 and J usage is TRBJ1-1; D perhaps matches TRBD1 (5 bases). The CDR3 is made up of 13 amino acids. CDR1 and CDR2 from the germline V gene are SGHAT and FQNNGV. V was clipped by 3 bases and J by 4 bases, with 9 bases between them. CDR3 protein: CASSFTQGTEAFF. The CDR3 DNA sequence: TGTGCCAGCAGCTTTACCCAGGGCACTGAAGCTTTCTTT.

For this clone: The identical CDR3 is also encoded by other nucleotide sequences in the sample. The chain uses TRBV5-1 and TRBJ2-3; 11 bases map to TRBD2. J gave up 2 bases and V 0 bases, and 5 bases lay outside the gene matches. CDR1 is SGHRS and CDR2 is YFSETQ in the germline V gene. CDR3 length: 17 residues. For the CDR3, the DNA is TGCGCCAGCAGCTTGGGACTAGCGGGACCCTCCACAGATACGCAGTATTTT. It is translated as CASSLGLAGPSTDTQYF. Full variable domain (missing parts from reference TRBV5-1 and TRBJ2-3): KAGVTQTPRYLIKTRGQQVTLSCSPISGHRSVSWYQQTPGQGLQFLFEYFSETQRNKGNFPGRFSGRQFSNSRSEMNVSTLELGDSALYLCASSLGLAGPSTDTQYFGPGTRLTVL.

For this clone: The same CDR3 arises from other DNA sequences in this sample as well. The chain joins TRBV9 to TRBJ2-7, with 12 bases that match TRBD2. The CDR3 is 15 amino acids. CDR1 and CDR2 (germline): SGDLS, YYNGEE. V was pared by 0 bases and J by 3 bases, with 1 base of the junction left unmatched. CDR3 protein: CASSVGLAGDYEQYF. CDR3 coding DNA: TGTGCCAGCAGCGTAGGACTAGCGGGAGACTACGAGCAGTACTTC. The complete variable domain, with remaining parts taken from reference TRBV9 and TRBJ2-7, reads DSGVTQTPKHLITATGQRVTLRCSPRSGDLSVYWYQQSLDQGLQFLIQYYNGEERAKGNILERFSAQQFPDLHSELNLSSLELGDSALYFCASSVGLAGDYEQYFGPGTRLTVT.